This T cell receptor (beta chain) was captured by sequencing in a study of vaccination and CD4 T cells after COVID-19. Study-wide findings and caveats: Among those convalescent, a median roughly 90% of reactive clones emerged solely post-vaccination.

Between the trimmed V and J ends, which lost 4 bases and 6 bases, there was a span of 13 bases. Germline V lookup: CDR1 SGHRS, CDR2 YFSETQ. This CDR3 has 13 amino acids. The Oncomine TCR Beta short-read assay was applied to DNA of cultured CD4+ T cells. Genomic DNA extraction was carried out from cultured CD4+ T cells. TCRdb called the PCR reads again in MiXCR, with one record for every CDR3 protein. The sample lists roughly 12,000 distinct CDR3 sequences; 60% to 65% were seen once. Concerning this clonotype itself: The target antigen is unknown.

Treatment reported: roughly 11-day PBMC culture with coronavirus spike peptide pools or control peptides (ViraFEST assay). Wells that each held approximately 2.1 million PBMCs were cultured with 8 to 10 IU/ml IL-2 and approximately 10 ug/ml peptide pools. The specimen was CD4+ T cells from blood, cultured in vitro. The V and J genes are TRBV5-1 and TRBJ1-1; D call uncertain. The sequence derives from a human donor who had recovered from COVID-19. The CDR3 is CASSRDGPSEAFF. The CDR3 DNA reads as TGCGCCAGCAGCAGAGACGGACCCTCTGAAGCTTTCTTT.